These T cell receptor beta chains were read from a single sample in a study of T cell responses to AZD1222 COVID-19 vaccine. Measured with immunoSEQ multiplex PCR; TCRdb has only the in-frame clones, and not every one. Seen here are some 120,000 clones, around 92% observed once, and the top ten hold around 8.2%. The sequences come from peripheral blood, collected 28 days after the second AZD1222 dose. Every receptor here comes from an adult who received the AZD1222 COVID-19 vaccine. Both conserved end residues are part of each CDR3.

v_gene: TRBV5-6
j_gene: TRBJ2-6
CDR3aa: CASSLKRGAGANVLTF

v_gene: TRBV5-6
j_gene: TRBJ1-4
CDR3aa: CASSQGQGVFEKLFF

v_gene: TRBV7-9
j_gene: TRBJ1-3
CDR3aa: CASSPRSSGNTIYF

v_gene: TRBV25-1
j_gene: TRBJ2-6
CDR3aa: CASSESPGSGANVLTF

v_gene: TRBV6-1
j_gene: TRBJ1-2
CDR3aa: CASSEQGERGYTF

v_gene: TRBV28
j_gene: TRBJ2-1
CDR3aa: CASSSGLAGNEQFF

v_gene: TRBV19
j_gene: TRBJ1-1
CDR3aa: CASSKATSQGLNTEAFF

v_gene: TRBV4-1
j_gene: TRBJ2-7
CDR3aa: CASSPRDIPSYEQYF

v_gene: TRBV4-1
j_gene: TRBJ2-1
CDR3aa: CASSQDLAGGPSNEQFF

v_gene: TRBV18
j_gene: TRBJ2-5
CDR3aa: CASSELTGAQETQYF

v_gene: TRBV27
j_gene: TRBJ2-7
CDR3aa: CASSPTQASPSYEQYF

v_gene: TRBV28
j_gene: TRBJ1-2
CDR3aa: CASSLTWDMGRLNYGYTF

v_gene: TRBV5-1
j_gene: TRBJ2-2
CDR3aa: CASSLGGSTNTGELFF

v_gene: TRBV2
j_gene: TRBJ1-4
CDR3aa: CASRGRSTNEKLFF

v_gene: TRBV7-2
j_gene: TRBJ1-2
CDR3aa: CASSLSQGPYGYTF

v_gene: TRBV15
j_gene: TRBJ1-1
CDR3aa: CATSRGVNTEAFF

v_gene: TRBV11-1
j_gene: TRBJ2-7
CDR3aa: CASSLGTGILEQYF

v_gene: TRBV6-5
j_gene: TRBJ1-5
CDR3aa: CASSYRGGGQPQHF

v_gene: TRBV28
j_gene: TRBJ1-2
CDR3aa: CASSLGGRYGYTF

v_gene: TRBV5-1
j_gene: TRBJ2-1
CDR3aa: CASSLFSDNEQFF

v_gene: TRBV4-1
j_gene: TRBJ1-2
CDR3aa: CASSQDWYGYTF